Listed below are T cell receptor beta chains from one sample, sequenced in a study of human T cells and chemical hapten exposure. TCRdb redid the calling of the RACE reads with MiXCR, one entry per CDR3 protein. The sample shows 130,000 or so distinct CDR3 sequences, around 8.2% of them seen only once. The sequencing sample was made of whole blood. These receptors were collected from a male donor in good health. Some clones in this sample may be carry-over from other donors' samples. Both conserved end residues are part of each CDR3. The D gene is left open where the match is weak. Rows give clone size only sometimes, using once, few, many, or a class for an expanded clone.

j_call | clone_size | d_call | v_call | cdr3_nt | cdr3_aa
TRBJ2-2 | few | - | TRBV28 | TGTGCCAGCTACGGGGGAACATGGACCTCCGGGGAGCTGTTTTTT | CASYGGTWTSGELFF
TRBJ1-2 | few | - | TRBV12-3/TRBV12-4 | TGTGCCAGCAGTTTCCCCAACCCGGGGGACTATGGCTACACCTTC | CASSFPNPGDYGYTF
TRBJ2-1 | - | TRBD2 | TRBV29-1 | TGCAGCGTTGGAAAGGGACTAACCTACAATGAGCAGTTCTTC | CSVGKGLTYNEQFF
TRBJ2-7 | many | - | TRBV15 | TGTGCCACCAGCAGAAGCAGGGGGGGGTACGAGCAGTACTTC | CATSRSRGGYEQYF
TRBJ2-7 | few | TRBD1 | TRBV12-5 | TGTGCTAGTGGTTTGGACAGGGGCTACGAGCAGTACTTC | CASGLDRGYEQYF
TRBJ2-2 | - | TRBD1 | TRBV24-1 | TGTGCCACCAGTGATAGGGCAGGGGGATACACCGGGGAGCTGTTTTTT | CATSDRAGGYTGELFF
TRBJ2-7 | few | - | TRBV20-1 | TGCAGTGCTAGAGTCAGGGGTCCGTATGAGCAGTACTTC | CSARVRGPYEQYF
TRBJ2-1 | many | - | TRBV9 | TGTGCCAGCAGCGTAGAAGGAGGGCGAAACAATGAGCAGTTCTTC | CASSVEGGRNNEQFF
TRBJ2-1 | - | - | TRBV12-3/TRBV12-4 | TGTGCCAGCAGCCCCACGGGAGAGTACAATGAGCAGTTCTTC | CASSPTGEYNEQFF
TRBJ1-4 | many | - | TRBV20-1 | TGCAGTGCTAGAGAGGCAGGAACTAATGAAAAACTGTTTTTT | CSAREAGTNEKLFF
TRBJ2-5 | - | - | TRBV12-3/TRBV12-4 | TGTGCCAGCAGTTTACCCCGGGGGATTGAGACCCAGTACTTC | CASSLPRGIETQYF
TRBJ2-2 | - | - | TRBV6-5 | TGTGCCAGCAGTTACCAGGTCCCCGGGGAGCTGTTTTTT | CASSYQVPGELFF
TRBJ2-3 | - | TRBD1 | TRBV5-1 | TGCGCCAGCAGCTTGGGGACAGGTCGTCCGGTAGATACGCAGTATTTT | CASSLGTGRPVDTQYF
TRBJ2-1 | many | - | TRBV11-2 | TGTGCCAGCAGCCAGCCGGGGATCTTTTACAATGAGCAGTTCTTC | CASSQPGIFYNEQFF
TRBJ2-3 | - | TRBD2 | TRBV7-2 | TGTGCCAGCAGCCCCAGCGGGAGCAGTAGCACAGATACGCAGTATTTT | CASSPSGSSSTDTQYF
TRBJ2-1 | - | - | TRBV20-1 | TGCAGTGCTAGAAAGGGGACTGGCCACAATGAGCAGTTCTTC | CSARKGTGHNEQFF
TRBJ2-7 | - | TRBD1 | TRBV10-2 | TGCGCCACCCACTCCGGGACAGAGTACGAGCAGTACTTC | CATHSGTEYEQYF
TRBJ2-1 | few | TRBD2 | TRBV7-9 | TGTGCCAGCAGCTTAGGGACTAGCGGAGCCGTCGAGCAGTTCTTC | CASSLGTSGAVEQFF
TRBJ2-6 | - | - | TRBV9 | TGTGCCAGCAGCGTAGGGCCAGACTCTGGGGCCAACGTCCTGACTTTC | CASSVGPDSGANVLTF
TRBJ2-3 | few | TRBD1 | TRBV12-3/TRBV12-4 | TGTGCCAGCAGTTTATATGGGACAGGGGATACGCAGTATTTT | CASSLYGTGDTQYF
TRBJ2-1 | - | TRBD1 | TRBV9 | TGTGTCAGCAGCTACCGGGACAGGGGCCGATTTTCCAATGAGCAGTTCTTC | CVSSYRDRGRFSNEQFF
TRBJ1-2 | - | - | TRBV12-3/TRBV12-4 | TGTGCCAGCAGTTTACAGGGAGTTCGCGGCTACACCTTC | CASSLQGVRGYTF
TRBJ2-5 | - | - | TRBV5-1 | TGCGCCAGCAGCTTAGAGATACAAGAGACCCAGTACTTC | CASSLEIQETQYF
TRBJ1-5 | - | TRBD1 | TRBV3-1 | TGTGCCAGCAGCCCAGGGGGGGGCGATCAGCCCCAGCATTTT | CASSPGGGDQPQHF
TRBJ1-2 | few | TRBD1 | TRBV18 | TGTGCCAGCTCACCACGTCCCGGGACAGTCGGTGGCTACACCTTC | CASSPRPGTVGGYTF
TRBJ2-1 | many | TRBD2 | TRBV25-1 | TGTGCCAGCACCGAGGGGACTAGCGGGAACGGTGAGCAGTTCTTC | CASTEGTSGNGEQFF
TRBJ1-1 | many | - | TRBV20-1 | TGCAGTGCTAGAGAGACAGTGCTGAACACTGAAGCTTTCTTT | CSARETVLNTEAFF
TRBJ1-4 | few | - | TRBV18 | TGTGCCAGCTCGAGAAATGAAAAACTGTTTTTT | CASSRNEKLFF
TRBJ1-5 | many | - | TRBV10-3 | TGTGCCATCAGTGAAGGGTCTAATCAGCCCCAGCATTTT | CAISEGSNQPQHF
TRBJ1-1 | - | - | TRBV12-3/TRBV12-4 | TGTGCCAGCAGCCTTAATAGCAGGGGAGGCACTGAAGCTTTCTTT | CASSLNSRGGTEAFF
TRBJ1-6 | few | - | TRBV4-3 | TGCGCCAGCAGCCAAGATCAAGGATCTAATTCACCCCTCCACTTT | CASSQDQGSNSPLHF
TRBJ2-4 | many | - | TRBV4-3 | TGCGCCAGCAGCCCAGGTGGAGGGTTGAACATTCAGTACTTC | CASSPGGGLNIQYF
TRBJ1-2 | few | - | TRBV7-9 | TGTGCCAGCAGCGCTTCGACCTATGGCTACACCTTC | CASSASTYGYTF
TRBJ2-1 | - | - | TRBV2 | TGTGCCAGCAGTGAAAGGAGGACAGGACTATTCGATGAGCAGTTCTTC | CASSERRTGLFDEQFF
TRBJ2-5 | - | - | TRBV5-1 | TGCGCCAGCACGGATAGGACAGTTCAAGAGACCCAGTACTTC | CASTDRTVQETQYF
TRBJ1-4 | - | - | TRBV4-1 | TGCGCCAGCAGCCCTCGGACTTCTCAAGAAAAACTGTTTTTT | CASSPRTSQEKLFF
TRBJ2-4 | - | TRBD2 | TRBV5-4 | TGTGCCAGCAGCTTGCTACTAGCGGGAGGGCCAGGCAAAAACATTCAGTACTTC | CASSLLLAGGPGKNIQYF
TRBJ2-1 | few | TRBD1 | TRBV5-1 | TGCGCCACCTACACAGGACAGGGTCCGGACAATGAGCAGTTCTTC | CATYTGQGPDNEQFF
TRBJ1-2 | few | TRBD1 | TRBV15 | TGTGCCACCAGCAGTGGGGACAGTAAAGGCTACACCTTC | CATSSGDSKGYTF
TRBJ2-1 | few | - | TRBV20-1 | TGCAGTGCTAGAGATGGGTGGGGTTCCTACAATGAGCAGTTCTTC | CSARDGWGSYNEQFF
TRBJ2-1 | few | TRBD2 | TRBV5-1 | TGCGCCAGCAGCTTATGGCAGCGGGAGGGGGATGAGCAGTTCTTC | CASSLWQREGDEQFF
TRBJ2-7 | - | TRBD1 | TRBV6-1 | TGTGCCAGCAGTGCGGACAGGGTGGGATCCTACGAGCAGTACTTC | CASSADRVGSYEQYF
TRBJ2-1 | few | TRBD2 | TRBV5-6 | TGTGCCAGCAGTATAGCGGGGAGGGGGAATGAGCAGTTCTTC | CASSIAGRGNEQFF
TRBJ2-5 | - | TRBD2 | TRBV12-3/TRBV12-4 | TGTGCCAGCAGCCCCAGCTCTAGCGGGAGGGCCTCTGAGACCCAGTACTTC | CASSPSSSGRASETQYF
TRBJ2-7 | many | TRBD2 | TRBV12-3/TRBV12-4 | TGTGCCAGCAGTTTAAGTGGTGGCGGGAGCTCCTACGAGCAGTACTTC | CASSLSGGGSSYEQYF
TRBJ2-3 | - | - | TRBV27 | TGTGCCAGCAGGGTAGGGCGCACAGATACGCAGTATTTT | CASRVGRTDTQYF
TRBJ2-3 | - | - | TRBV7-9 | TGTGCCAGCAGCTTAGAAGGATCAGATACGCAGTATTTT | CASSLEGSDTQYF
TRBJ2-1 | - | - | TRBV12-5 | TGTGCTAGTGGTTTGGTACTTGGGGACAATGAGCAGTTCTTC | CASGLVLGDNEQFF
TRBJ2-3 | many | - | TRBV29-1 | TGCAGCGTTGAAGAAGAAGCTCGCGTGGGGACAGATACGCAGTATTTT | CSVEEEARVGTDTQYF
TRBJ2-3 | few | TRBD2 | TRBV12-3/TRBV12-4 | TGTGCCAGCCAGCTAGCGGGAGGTACAGATACGCAGTATTTT | CASQLAGGTDTQYF
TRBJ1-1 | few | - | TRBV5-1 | TGCGCCAGCGCCACCTCGAGCCTGGAAACTACTGAAGCTTTCTTT | CASATSSLETTEAFF
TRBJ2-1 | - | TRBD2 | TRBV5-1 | TGCGCCAGCAGCGAGAGACTAGCGGGAGTTGGGTACAATGAGCAGTTCTTC | CASSERLAGVGYNEQFF
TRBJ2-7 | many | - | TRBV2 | TGTGCCAGCAGTGAACTAGGGGTCCACGAGCAGTACTTC | CASSELGVHEQYF
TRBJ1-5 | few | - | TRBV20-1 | TGCAGTGCTAGAACCGGGGGGAGCAATCAGCCCCAGCATTTT | CSARTGGSNQPQHF
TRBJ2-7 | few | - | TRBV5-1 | TGCGCCAGCAGCCGGACGGACTCCTACGAGCAGTACTTC | CASSRTDSYEQYF
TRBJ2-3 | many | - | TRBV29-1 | TGCAGCGTCCTGAGTAGAACAGATACGCAGTATTTT | CSVLSRTDTQYF
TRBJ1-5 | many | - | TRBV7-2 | TGTGCCAGTCACCCAGGACCGCAGAGCAATCAGCCCCAGCATTTT | CASHPGPQSNQPQHF
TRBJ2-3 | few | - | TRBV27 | TGTGCCAGCAGTTTGGGAGGACCAGTGCGAACGCAGTATTTT | CASSLGGPVRTQYF